In its sample, the clone carrying this TCR beta chain was seen a few times. RNA transcripts gave rise to amplified TCR beta CDR3 regions. A set of HTBI primers served as the primers for a first-round RT-PCR of the TCR CDR3. TCRdb fed the multiplex PCR reads into MiXCR, producing one record per CDR3 protein. This table has 600,000 or so distinct CDR3 sequences, 14% appearing once. Lactation, pregnancy, other autoimmune disease or uncontrolled infection led to exclusion of patients. The data originate from a study of T cells in Graves' hyperthyroidism and ophthalmopathy. This CDR3 contains 15 residues. Per the germline V gene, CDR1 is LGHNA and CDR2 is YSLEER. V dropped 1 base and J dropped 5; count of bases not matched to a gene: 6.

Sequencing was performed on blood. The chain combines TRBV4-3 with TRBJ2-7, with 9 bases lining up with TRBD2. This clonotype originated in a woman between 18 and 29 years old with Graves' ophthalmopathy. Here the CDR3 DNA reads TGCGCCAGCAGCCAAGCTAGCGGGGACCTGAACGAGCAGTACTTC. The encoded protein is CASSQASGDLNEQYF.